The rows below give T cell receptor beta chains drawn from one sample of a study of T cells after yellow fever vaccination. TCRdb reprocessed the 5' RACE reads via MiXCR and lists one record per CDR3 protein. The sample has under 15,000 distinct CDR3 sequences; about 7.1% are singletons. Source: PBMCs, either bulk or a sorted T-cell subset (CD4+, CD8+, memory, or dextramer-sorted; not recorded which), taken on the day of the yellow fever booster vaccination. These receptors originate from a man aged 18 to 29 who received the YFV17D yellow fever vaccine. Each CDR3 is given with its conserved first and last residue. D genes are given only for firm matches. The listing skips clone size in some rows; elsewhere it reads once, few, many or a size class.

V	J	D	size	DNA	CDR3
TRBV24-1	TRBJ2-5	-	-	TGTGCCACCAGTGATGCAGGGGAGGGTCGGGAGACCCAGTACTTC	CATSDAGEGRETQYF
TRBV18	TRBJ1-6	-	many	TGTGCCAGCCGGGCGGACCAGGATTCACCCCTCCACTTT	CASRADQDSPLHF
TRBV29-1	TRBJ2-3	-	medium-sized	TGCAGCGTCGCCCTCTCTGTGGACGGAGATACGCAGTATTTT	CSVALSVDGDTQYF
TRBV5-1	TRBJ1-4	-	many	TGCGCCAGCAGCTCGGGAGCCTATAATGAAAAACTGTTTTTT	CASSSGAYNEKLFF
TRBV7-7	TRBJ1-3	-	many	TGTGCCAGCAGCCTGGACCTTGGAAACACCATATATTTT	CASSLDLGNTIYF
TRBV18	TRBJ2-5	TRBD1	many	TGTGCCAGCTCAGTGCAGGGGGACCAAGAGACCCAGTACTTC	CASSVQGDQETQYF
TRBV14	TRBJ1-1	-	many	TGTGCCAGCAGCCAGATCAGGGGTTCTGAAGCTTTCTTT	CASSQIRGSEAFF
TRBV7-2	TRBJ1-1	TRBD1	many	TGTGCCAGCAGCCCCCAACAGGGGTCGGCTTTCTTT	CASSPQQGSAFF
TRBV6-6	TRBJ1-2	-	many	TGTGCCAGCAGTTACTCGGCCAGTAACTATGGCTACACCTTC	CASSYSASNYGYTF
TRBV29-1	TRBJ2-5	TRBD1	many	TGCAGCGTAGCCCCAGGACAGGGCGGAGAGACCCAGTACTTC	CSVAPGQGGETQYF
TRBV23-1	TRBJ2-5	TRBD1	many	TGCGCAGTGGTCCTCGTTGGCAGGGGGCAAGAGACCCAGTACTTC	CAVVLVGRGQETQYF
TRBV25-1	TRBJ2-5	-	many	TGTGCCAGCAGTGAAGCTTCCGGGACCAGGGAGACCCAGTACTTC	CASSEASGTRETQYF
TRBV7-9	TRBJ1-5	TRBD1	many	TGTGCCAGCAGCACACTAACAGGGGGCGGTCAGCCCCAGCATTTT	CASSTLTGGGQPQHF
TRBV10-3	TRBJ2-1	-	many	TGTGCCATCGGGTTTCAGGGGCGCAATGAGCAGTTCTTC	CAIGFQGRNEQFF
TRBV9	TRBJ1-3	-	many	TGTGCCAGCAGCGTCCGGGGTGGGGACACCATATATTTT	CASSVRGGDTIYF
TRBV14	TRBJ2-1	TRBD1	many	TGTGCCAGCAGCCAGGGACAGGGGGGCTACAATGAGCAGTTCTTC	CASSQGQGGYNEQFF
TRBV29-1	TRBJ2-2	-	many	TGCAGCGTCTCAGGGGTTTTGAACACCGGGGAGCTGTTTTTT	CSVSGVLNTGELFF
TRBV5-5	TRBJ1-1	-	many	TGTGCCAGCAGCTTCAGGGCCAAGAACACTGAAGCTTTCTTT	CASSFRAKNTEAFF
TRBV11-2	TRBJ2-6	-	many	TGTGCCAGCAGCTCCCAGGGTAGCGGGGCCAACGTCCTGACTTTC	CASSSQGSGANVLTF
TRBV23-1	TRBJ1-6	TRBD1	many	TGCGCCAGCAGTCAATCGTCAGGACAGGGGAATTCACCCCTCCACTTT	CASSQSSGQGNSPLHF
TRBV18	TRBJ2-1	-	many	TGTGCCAGCTCACCACCGGGGGCAGGGCAGCAGTTCTTC	CASSPPGAGQQFF
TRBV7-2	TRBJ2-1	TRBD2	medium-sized	TGTGCCAGCAGGCTTGGTACTAGCGGGGGGGCCCACAATGAGCAGTTCTTC	CASRLGTSGGAHNEQFF
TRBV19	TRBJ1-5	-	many	TGTGCCAGTAGTACCGGTTGGTCCCCTTTGGAGCCCCAGCATTTT	CASSTGWSPLEPQHF
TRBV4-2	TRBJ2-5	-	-	TGTGCCAGCAGCCAAGATCTACGGGTGGGAGAGCAGTACTTC	CASSQDLRVGEQYF
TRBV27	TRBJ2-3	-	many	TGTGCCAGCAGTTTCCTTGGAGTTACGCAGTATTTT	CASSFLGVTQYF
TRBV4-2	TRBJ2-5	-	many	TGTGCCAGCAGCCCCTCGATGGGGTCTACAGAGACCCAGTACTTC	CASSPSMGSTETQYF
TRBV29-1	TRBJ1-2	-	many	TGCAGCGTTTCCCAGAGTGGCTACACCTTC	CSVSQSGYTF
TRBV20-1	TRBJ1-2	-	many	TGCAGTGCTAGAGATGTGGGGGAGAGTGGCTACACCTTC	CSARDVGESGYTF
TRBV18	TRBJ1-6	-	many	TGTGCCAGCTCACCAGAGAGGCTAGCGGCCCTCCACTTT	CASSPERLAALHF
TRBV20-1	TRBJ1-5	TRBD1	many	TGCAGTGCTAGACAGGGGGGCCCCAATCAGCCCCAGCATTTT	CSARQGGPNQPQHF
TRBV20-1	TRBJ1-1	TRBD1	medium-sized	TGCAGTGCTATCCGGGACAGGGGTACTGAAGCTTTCTTT	CSAIRDRGTEAFF
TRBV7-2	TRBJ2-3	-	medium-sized	TGTGCCAGCAGCCTCAACAGCGCAGATACGCAGTATTTT	CASSLNSADTQYF
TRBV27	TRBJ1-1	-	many	TGTGCCAGCATAGGTTGGGGGCCTGAAGCTTTCTTT	CASIGWGPEAFF
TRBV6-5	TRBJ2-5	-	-	TGTGCCAGCAGTCCCGAGTGGGCGGCGCAAGAGACCCAGTACTTC	CASSPEWAAQETQYF
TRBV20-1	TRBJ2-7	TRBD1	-	TGCAGTGCCAGCGACAGGGCCTACGAGCAGTACTTC	CSASDRAYEQYF
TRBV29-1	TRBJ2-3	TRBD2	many	TGCAGCGTACGTAGCGGGGGCACAGATACGCAGTATTTT	CSVRSGGTDTQYF
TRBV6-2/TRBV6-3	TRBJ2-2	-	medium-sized	TGTGCCAGCAGCCCGCAGTGGGGTTGGGGTACCGGGGAGCTGTTTTTT	CASSPQWGWGTGELFF
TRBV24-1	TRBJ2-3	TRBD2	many	TGTGCCACCAGTGATTTGTGGACTAGCGGTTCAAGCACAGATACGCAGTATTTT	CATSDLWTSGSSTDTQYF
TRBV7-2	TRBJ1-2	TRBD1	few	TGTGCCAGCAGCGCGGACAGGGGGCAGGTCTATGGCTACACCTTC	CASSADRGQVYGYTF
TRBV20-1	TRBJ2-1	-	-	TGCAGTGCTCGGTTGAATGAGCAGTTCTTC	CSARLNEQFF
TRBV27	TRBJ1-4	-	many	TGTGCCAGCAGTTTCGATGGTAGGCTGCCGGAAAAACTGTTTTTT	CASSFDGRLPEKLFF
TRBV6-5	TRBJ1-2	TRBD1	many	TGTGCCAGCAGTTACTCGCCACAGGGGACCTATGGCTACACCTTC	CASSYSPQGTYGYTF